Presented here are 7 T cell receptor beta chains from one specimen sequenced in a study of T cell responses to AZD1222 COVID-19 vaccine. Sequenced by immunoSEQ multiplex PCR; TCRdb stores in-frame clones only, minus some. The sample includes 110,000 to 150,000 clones, around 85% of them seen just once. Sequencing used peripheral blood, obtained on day 0 of AZD1222 vaccination. The receptors here all came from an adult in good health.

The V and J genes are TRBV5-1 and TRBJ1-3; D remains ambiguous. Trimming left V 0 bases short and J 1 base short, with 5 bases between. The length of the CDR3 is 14 residues. Germline CDR1 SGHRS, CDR2 YFSETQ. The CDR3 sequence is CASSLERSGNTIYF. DNA for the CDR3: TGCGCCAGCAGCTTGGAAAGGTCTGGAAACACCATATATTTT.

This rearrangement joins TRBV29-1 to TRBJ2-7; D is perhaps TRBD2 (5 bases). The CDR3 is made up of 14 amino acids. Trimming took 3 bases from V and 3 from J, leaving 15 bases between them. From germline, CDR1 is SQVTM and CDR2 ANQGSEA. CDR3 sequence: CSVELSPGSYEQYF. CDR3 coding DNA: TGCAGCGTTGAGTTAAGCCCGGGGAGCTACGAGCAGTACTTC.

This chain uses TRBV27 with TRBJ1-1, with D tentatively TRBD1 (5 bases). V lost 5 bases and J 11 bases, leaving 21 bases between the germline ends. Germline V CDR1 and CDR2: MNHEY, SMNVEV (reference sequence). The CDR3 has 14 amino acids. For the CDR3, the DNA is TGTGCCAGCAGTCCCTCTATAGGACATAGTTGGGCTTTCTTT. Translation gives CASSPSIGHSWAFF.

The chain combines TRBV27 with TRBJ1-4, with D possibly TRBD1 on 5 matching bases. CDR1 is MNHEY, CDR2 SMNVEV, per germline (reference sequence). CDR3 size: 17 residues. V lost 5 bases, J lost 3 bases, and 19 bases lay in between. The CDR3 DNA follows: TGTGCCAGCAGTCCGTATCGCGGGGACGCCCCTAATGAAAAACTGTTTTTT. Translating gives CASSPYRGDAPNEKLFF.

V usage is TRBV3-1 (or the pseudogene TRBV3-2) and J usage is TRBJ2-2, with 13 positions matching TRBD2. Germline loops: CDR1 LGHDT, CDR2 YNNKEL (reference sequence). The CDR3 has 17 amino acids. V lost 2 bases to trimming and J lost 5 bases; unmatched junction nucleotides: 5. The CDR3 DNA reads as TGTGCCAGCAGCCAACGGGAGGGACTAGCGGGGACCGGGGAGCTGTTTTTT. This codes for CASSQREGLAGTGELFF.

The V call is TRBV10-2, the J call TRBJ2-5; 7 bases are shared with TRBD2. Trimming took 6 bases from V and 3 from J; bases not matched to a gene: 10. The CDR3 is 15 residues long. The germline V gene has CDR1 WSHSY and CDR2 SAAADI. The CDR3, as DNA: TGCGCCAGCAGAAGCCCGGGACTAACAAAAGAGACCCAGTACTTC. It encodes CASRSPGLTKETQYF.

The sample holds one count of this clone. V gene TRBV15 combines with J gene TRBJ1-5; TRBD1 is a possible D gene (6 bases). This CDR3 spans 17 amino acids. The V gene's germline CDR1 is LNHNV and CDR2 YYDKDF (reference sequence). Trimming removed 4 bases from V and 2 bases from J, with 18 bases in between. CDR3 in amino acids: CATSKEKGGVGNQPQHF. Written as DNA, the CDR3 is TGTGCCACCAGCAAGGAGAAAGGGGGGGTTGGCAATCAGCCCCAGCATTTT.